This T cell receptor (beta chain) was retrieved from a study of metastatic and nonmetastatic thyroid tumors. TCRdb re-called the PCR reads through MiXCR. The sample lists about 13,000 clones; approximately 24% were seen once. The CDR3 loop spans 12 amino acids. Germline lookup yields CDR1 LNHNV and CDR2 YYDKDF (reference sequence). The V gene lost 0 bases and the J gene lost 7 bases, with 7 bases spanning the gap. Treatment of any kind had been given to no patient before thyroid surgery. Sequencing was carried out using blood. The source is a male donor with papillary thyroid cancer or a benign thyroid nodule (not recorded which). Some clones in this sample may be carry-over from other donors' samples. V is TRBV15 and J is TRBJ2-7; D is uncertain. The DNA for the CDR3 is TGTGCCACCAGCAGAGACGTCGGAGAGCAGTACTTC. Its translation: CATSRDVGEQYF.